The entry below describes one T cell receptor (beta chain). Using immunoSEQ multiplex PCR, the repertoire was profiled, and TCRdb retains in-frame clones only, with some absent. Here the sample spans 850,000 to 1,200,000 clones, roughly 70% being singletons. These data belong to a study of shared clonotypes between healthy human individuals. Germline V lookup: CDR1 SGHAT, CDR2 FQNNGV. The CDR3 totals 16 residues. V was trimmed by 4 bases and J by 3 bases, leaving 15 bases between them. Sequenced: memory CD4+ T cells sorted from blood. Regarding subset: CD45RA-negative fraction. The clonotype was recovered from a man between 18 and 29 years old in good health. The V gene is TRBV11-2, the J gene TRBJ1-4, with D possibly TRBD1 on 5 matching bases. Written as DNA, the CDR3 is TGTGCCAGCAGCTCCAGACAAGGAGGGGCTAATGAAAAACTGTTTTTT. Protein: CASSSRQGGANEKLFF.